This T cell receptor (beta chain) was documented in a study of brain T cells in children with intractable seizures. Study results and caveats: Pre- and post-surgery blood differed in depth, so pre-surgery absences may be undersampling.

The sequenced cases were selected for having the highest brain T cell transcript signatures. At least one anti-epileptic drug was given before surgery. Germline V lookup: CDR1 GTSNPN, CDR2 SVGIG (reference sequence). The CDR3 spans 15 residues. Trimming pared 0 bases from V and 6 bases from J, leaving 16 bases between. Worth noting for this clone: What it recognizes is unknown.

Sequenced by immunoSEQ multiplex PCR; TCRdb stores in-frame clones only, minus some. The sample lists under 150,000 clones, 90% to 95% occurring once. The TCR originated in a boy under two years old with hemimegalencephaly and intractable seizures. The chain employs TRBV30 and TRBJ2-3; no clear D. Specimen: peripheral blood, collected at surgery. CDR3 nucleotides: TGTGCCTGGAGTGTACTTCCCCAGCGTGTGGATACGCAGTATTTT. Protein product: CAWSVLPQRVDTQYF.